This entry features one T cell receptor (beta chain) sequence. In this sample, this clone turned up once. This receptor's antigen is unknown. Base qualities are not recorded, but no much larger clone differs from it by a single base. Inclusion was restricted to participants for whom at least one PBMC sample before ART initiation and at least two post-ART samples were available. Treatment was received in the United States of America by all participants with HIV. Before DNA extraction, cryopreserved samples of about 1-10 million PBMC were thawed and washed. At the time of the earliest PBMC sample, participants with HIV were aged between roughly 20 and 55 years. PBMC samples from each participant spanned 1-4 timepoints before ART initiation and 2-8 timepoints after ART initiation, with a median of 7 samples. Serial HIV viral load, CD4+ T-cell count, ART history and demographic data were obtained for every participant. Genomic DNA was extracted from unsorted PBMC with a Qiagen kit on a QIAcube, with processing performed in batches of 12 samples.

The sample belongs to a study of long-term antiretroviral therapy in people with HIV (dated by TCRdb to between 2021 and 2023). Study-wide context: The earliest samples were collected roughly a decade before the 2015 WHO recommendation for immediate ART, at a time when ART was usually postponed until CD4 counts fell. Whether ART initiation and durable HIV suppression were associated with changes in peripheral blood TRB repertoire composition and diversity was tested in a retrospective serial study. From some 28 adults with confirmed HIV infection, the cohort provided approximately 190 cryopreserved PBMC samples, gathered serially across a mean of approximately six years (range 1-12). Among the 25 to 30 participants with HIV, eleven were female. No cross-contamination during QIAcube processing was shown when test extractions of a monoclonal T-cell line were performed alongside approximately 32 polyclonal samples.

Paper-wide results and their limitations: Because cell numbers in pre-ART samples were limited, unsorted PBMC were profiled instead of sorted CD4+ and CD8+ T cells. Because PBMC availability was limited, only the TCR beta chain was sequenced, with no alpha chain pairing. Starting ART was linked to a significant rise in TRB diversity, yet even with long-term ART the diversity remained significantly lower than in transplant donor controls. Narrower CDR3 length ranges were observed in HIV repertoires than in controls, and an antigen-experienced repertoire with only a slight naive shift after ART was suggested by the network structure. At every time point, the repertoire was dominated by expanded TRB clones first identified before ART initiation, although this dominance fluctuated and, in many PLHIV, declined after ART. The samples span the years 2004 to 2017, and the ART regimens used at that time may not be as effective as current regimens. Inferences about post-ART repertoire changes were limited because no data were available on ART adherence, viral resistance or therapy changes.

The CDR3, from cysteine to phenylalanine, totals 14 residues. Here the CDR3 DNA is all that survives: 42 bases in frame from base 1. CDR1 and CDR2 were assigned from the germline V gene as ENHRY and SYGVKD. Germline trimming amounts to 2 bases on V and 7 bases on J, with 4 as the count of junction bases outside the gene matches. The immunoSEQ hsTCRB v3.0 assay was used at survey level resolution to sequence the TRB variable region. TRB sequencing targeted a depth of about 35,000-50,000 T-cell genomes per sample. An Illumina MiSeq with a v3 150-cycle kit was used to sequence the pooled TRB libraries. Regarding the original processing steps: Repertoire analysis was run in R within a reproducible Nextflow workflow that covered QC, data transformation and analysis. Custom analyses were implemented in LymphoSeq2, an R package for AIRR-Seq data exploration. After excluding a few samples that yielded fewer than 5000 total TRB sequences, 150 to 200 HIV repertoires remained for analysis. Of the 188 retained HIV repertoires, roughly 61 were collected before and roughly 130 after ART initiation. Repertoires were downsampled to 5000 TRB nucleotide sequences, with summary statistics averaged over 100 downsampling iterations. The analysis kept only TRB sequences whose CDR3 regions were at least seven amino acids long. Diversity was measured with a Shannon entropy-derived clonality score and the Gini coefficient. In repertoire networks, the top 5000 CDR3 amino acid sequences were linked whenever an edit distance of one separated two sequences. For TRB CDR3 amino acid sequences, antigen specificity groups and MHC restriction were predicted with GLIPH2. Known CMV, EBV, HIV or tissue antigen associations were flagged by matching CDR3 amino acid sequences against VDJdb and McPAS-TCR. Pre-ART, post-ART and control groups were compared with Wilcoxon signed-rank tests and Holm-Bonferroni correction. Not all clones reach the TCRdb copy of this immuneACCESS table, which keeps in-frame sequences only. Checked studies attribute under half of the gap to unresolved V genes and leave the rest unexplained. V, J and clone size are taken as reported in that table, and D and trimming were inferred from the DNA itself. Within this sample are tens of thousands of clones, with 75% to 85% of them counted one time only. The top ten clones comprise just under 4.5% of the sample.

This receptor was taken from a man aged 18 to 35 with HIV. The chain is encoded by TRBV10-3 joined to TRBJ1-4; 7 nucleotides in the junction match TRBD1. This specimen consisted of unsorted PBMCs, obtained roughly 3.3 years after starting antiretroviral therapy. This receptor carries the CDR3 CAISEGGGSEKLFF. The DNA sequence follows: TGTGCCATCAGTGAGGGAGGGGGCAGTGAAAAACTGTTTTTT.